This record concerns one T cell receptor beta chain sequence. No antigen is known for it. Every patient had mismatch repair deficiency by PCR or immunohistochemistry. The entry originates in a study of PD-1 blockade in mismatch repair-deficient tumors. Findings and caveats of the study: Rapid post-treatment expansion, then contraction, generally preceding radiologic response, marked tumor-resident clones.

Germline loops: CDR1 SNHLY, CDR2 FYNNEI. The CDR3 extends over 13 amino acids. V lost 4 bases, J lost 7 bases, and 10 bases lay in between. TCRdb's table, derived via immunoSEQ multiplex PCR, lists solely in-frame clones and lacks some. The data contain about 51,000 clones, roughly 80% of them singletons. This clonotype was obtained from an adult with mismatch repair-deficient cancer. The rearrangement uses TRBV2 and TRBJ2-2; either TRBD1 or TRBD2 may supply D (5 bases each). Source: peripheral blood, taken roughly 21 weeks after starting pembrolizumab. The CDR3 DNA reads TGTGCCAGCAGTGTGGGGGTCGTCGGGGAGCTGTTTTTT. Translation: CASSVGVVGELFF. Complete variable domain (other parts from reference TRBV2 and TRBJ2-2): EPEVTQTPSHQVTQMGQEVILRCVPISNHLYFYWYRQILGQKVEFLVSFYNNEISEKSEIFDDQFSVERPDGSNFTLKIRSTKLEDSAMYFCASSVGVVGELFFGEGSRLTVL.